Below, 25 T cell receptor beta chains from the same sample are listed, as sequenced in a study of shared clonotypes between healthy human individuals. Cells designated naive CD8 were CD45RO-negative and were positively selected for CCR7, with terminally differentiated effector memory CD45RA+ cells excluded. The protocol was immunoSEQ multiplex PCR, while the TCRdb copy is restricted to in-frame clones and leaves out a portion. The repertoire includes hundreds of thousands of clones, 90% to 95% of them detected once, and less than 25% sits in the top ten. Sequences were obtained from naive CD8+ T cells sorted from blood. All receptors come from a young man in good health.

The V call is TRBV6-1, the J call TRBJ1-5; maybe TRBD1 (5 bases). The V and J ends lost 3 bases and 7 bases respectively, with 13 bases between them. Germline lookup yields CDR1 MNHNS and CDR2 SASEGT. The CDR3 is made up of 14 amino acids. CDR3 nucleotide sequence: TGTGCCAGCAGTGATTGGGGGAAACAACAGCCCCAGCATTTT. It encodes CASSDWGKQQPQHF.

The chain has TRBV7-8 and TRBJ2-1; D uncertain. Looked up from germline, CDR1 is SGHVS and CDR2 is FQNEAQ. V dropped 9 bases and J dropped 4 bases, with 7 bases sitting between them. This CDR3 has 11 amino acids. CDR3 nucleotide sequence: TGTGCCAGTCATAATTACAATGAGCAGTTCTTC. This gives the protein CASHNYNEQFF.

This sequence joins TRBV5-1 and TRBJ2-2; the D gene is possibly TRBD1 (6 bases). Trimming stripped 3 bases from V and 0 bases from J, with 12 bases between. This CDR3 is built from 16 residues. CDR1 and CDR2 from the germline V gene are SGHRS and YFSETQ. The CDR3 DNA reads as TGCGCCAGCAGCTCGACAGGTGGGGCGAACACCGGGGAGCTGTTTTTT. This codes for CASSSTGGANTGELFF.

The chain joins TRBV6-1 to TRBJ1-1, with a tentative D call TRBD1 (6 bases). V dropped 1 base and J dropped 4 bases, with 16 bases sitting between them. Germline-derived CDR1 and CDR2 are MNHNS and SASEGT. This CDR3 spans 16 amino acids. The CDR3 DNA reads TGTGCCAGCAGTGAAGAACGGTTCGGGGGGCTCACTGAAGCTTTCTTT. Its translation: CASSEERFGGLTEAFF.

This clone was recorded once. The V call is TRBV7-9, the J call TRBJ2-6, with D hard to call. Germline CDR1 reads SEHNR; CDR2 reads FQNEAQ (reference sequence). Between the trimmed V and J ends, which lost 5 bases and 0 bases, there was a span of 11 bases. This CDR3 spans 16 amino acids. CDR3 residues: CASSTGRTSGANVLTF. The CDR3 nucleotides read TGTGCCAGCAGCACCGGACGAACCTCTGGGGCCAACGTCCTGACTTTC.

The rearrangement uses TRBV2 and TRBJ2-1; 12 bases are shared with TRBD2. The germline CDR1 and CDR2 sequences are SNHLY and FYNNEI. The CDR3 has 14 amino acids. With V trimmed by 7 bases and J by 4 bases, 2 bases remained unmatched. CDR3 coding DNA: TGTGCCAGCATACTAGCGGGAGGATACAATGAGCAGTTCTTC. It translates to CASILAGGYNEQFF.

The rearrangement joins TRBV25-1 to TRBJ2-3; D gene ambiguous. Trimming stripped 9 bases from V and 0 bases from J, with 4 bases between. The CDR3 length is 11 residues. CDR1 and CDR2 from the germline V gene are MGHDK and SYGVNS. The CDR3 DNA reads as TGTGCCAGTACTAGCACAGATACGCAGTATTTT. It specifies CASTSTDTQYF.

The V gene is TRBV4-1, the J gene TRBJ2-1; 7 bases align to TRBD2. The CDR3 loop spans 15 amino acids. Germline V gives CDR1 MGHRA, CDR2 YSYEKL. Germline trimming cut 1 base from V and 7 bases from J; bases unmatched to any gene: 7. CDR3 in amino acids: CASSQGEGQGNEQFF. As DNA, the CDR3 is TGCGCCAGCAGCCAAGGGGAGGGGCAAGGGAATGAGCAGTTCTTC.

The V call is TRBV27, the J call TRBJ2-7, with TRBD1 matching over 8 bases. Per the germline V gene, CDR1 is MNHEY and CDR2 is SMNVEV (reference sequence). CDR3 size: 16 residues. Unmatched junction bases numbered 11, after V lost 5 bases and J lost 2 bases. CDR3 in amino acids: CASSPTGQGETYEQYF. The DNA for the CDR3 is TGTGCCAGCAGTCCAACCGGACAGGGCGAAACCTACGAGCAGTACTTC.

The chain uses TRBV2 and TRBJ2-3; 8 bases line up with TRBD2. Germline CDR1 reads SNHLY; CDR2 reads FYNNEI. The CDR3 runs to 15 residues. The junction had 11 bases not matched to a gene; V was cut back by 6 bases and J by 6 bases. The CDR3 region has the DNA TGTGCCAGCAGCGCTATGGCGGGAGGTAGGGATACGCAGTATTTT. Translated: CASSAMAGGRDTQYF. Looking up the rest from reference TRBV2 and TRBJ2-3 gives the full variable domain: EPEVTQTPSHQVTQMGQEVILRCVPISNHLYFYWYRQILGQKVEFLVSFYNNEISEKSEIFDDQFSVERPDGSNFTLKIRSTKLEDSAMYFCASSAMAGGRDTQYFGPGTRLTVL.

The chain combines TRBV7-6 with TRBJ2-2; 11 nucleotides line up with TRBD2. This CDR3 contains 18 residues. The V segment lost 1 base and the J segment 4 bases; nucleotides outside the gene matches: 8. The germline CDR1 and CDR2 sequences are SGHVS and FNYEAQ. In nucleotides, the CDR3 is TGTGCCAGCAGCTTAGGAACTAGCGGGAGATCTCCCACCGGGGAGCTGTTTTTT. Protein: CASSLGTSGRSPTGELFF.

The J gene is TRBJ2-1, the V gene TRBV11-2, with 12 bases that match TRBD2. Germline CDR1 and CDR2: SGHAT and FQNNGV. Losses at the gene ends were 5 bases for V and 5 bases for J; bases not matched to a gene: 7. This CDR3 region has 16 residues. The CDR3 reads CASSATGLAGDNEQFF. CDR3 bases: TGTGCCAGCAGCGCAACGGGACTAGCGGGTGACAATGAGCAGTTCTTC.

V and J are TRBV6-5 and TRBJ2-7, with 9 bases lining up with TRBD2. There are 15 residues in the CDR3. CDR1 and CDR2 from the germline V gene are MNHEY and SVGAGI. The V segment lost 1 base and the J segment 5 bases; nucleotides outside the gene matches: 6. The CDR3 loop is CASSYWPSGTDEQYF. CDR3 nucleotides: TGTGCCAGCAGTTACTGGCCTAGCGGGACGGACGAGCAGTACTTC.

The chain is built from TRBV7-9 and TRBJ2-5; D unresolved. Germline loops: CDR1 SEHNR, CDR2 FQNEAQ (reference sequence). This CDR3 contains 13 residues. The V gene lost 3 bases and the J gene lost 5 bases, with 10 bases spanning the gap. CDR3: CASSFPGEETQYF. CDR3 DNA: TGTGCCAGCAGCTTTCCGGGTGAGGAGACCCAGTACTTC.

This rearrangement joins TRBV4-1 to TRBJ2-7; 7 nucleotides line up with TRBD2. This CDR3 is built from 15 residues. In germline, CDR1 is MGHRA, CDR2 YSYEKL. V gave up 6 bases and J gave up 3 bases; unmatched junction bases: 11. CDR3 nucleotides: TGCGCCAGCAGTTCACCAGCGGGATCTGGCTACGAGCAGTACTTC. It codes for CASSSPAGSGYEQYF.

The gene calls are TRBV6-1 and TRBJ2-7; the D is unclear. This CDR3 region has 12 residues. Germline lookup yields CDR1 MNHNS and CDR2 SASEGT. The germline V and J ends were trimmed by 3 bases and 0 bases, with 3 bases remaining between them. The CDR3: CASSDPSYEQYF. The DNA of the CDR3 is TGTGCCAGCAGTGACCCCTCCTACGAGCAGTACTTC.

The genes are TRBV10-3 and TRBJ2-7; D is unresolved. In germline, CDR1 is ENHRY, CDR2 SYGVKD. The CDR3 is 11 amino acids. Between the trimmed V and J ends, which lost 7 bases and 5 bases, there was a span of 9 bases. This CDR3 is CAIMGVHEQYF. The CDR3 region has the DNA TGTGCCATCATGGGCGTCCACGAGCAGTACTTC.

This clone was recorded only once. J is TRBJ2-5 and V is TRBV7-9; 7 positions match TRBD1. In germline, CDR1 is SEHNR, CDR2 FQNEAQ (reference sequence). V was clipped by 5 bases and J by 2 bases; unmatched bases: 5. The CDR3 runs 14 residues. CDR3 region: CASSPGTAQETQYF. CDR3 coding DNA: TGTGCCAGCAGCCCCGGGACAGCACAAGAGACCCAGTACTTC.

The CDR3: CASSSRDGLMAYEQYF. The CDR3 nucleotides are TGTGCCAGCAGTTCCCGGGACGGTCTAATGGCATACGAGCAGTACTTC. The V gene is TRBV28, the J gene TRBJ2-7, with D perhaps given as TRBD1 or TRBD2 (5 bases each). The CDR3 has 16 residues. With 4 bases removed from V and 4 bases from J, the gap between germline ends came to 20 bases. Germline V gives CDR1 MDHEN, CDR2 SYDVKM.

The rearrangement joins TRBV7-9 to TRBJ2-1, with 8 nucleotides matching TRBD2. Trimming removed 5 bases from V and 10 bases from J; junction bases left unmatched: 13. Looked up from germline, CDR1 is SEHNR and CDR2 is FQNEAQ (reference sequence). CDR3 length equals 15 residues. The CDR3 sequence is CASSPRTSPRGEQFF. CDR3 DNA: TGTGCCAGCAGCCCGCGGACTAGCCCTAGAGGGGAGCAGTTCTTC.

There are a few counts of this clone. The chain carries TRBV2 and TRBJ1-2, with 8 bases matching TRBD1. J was trimmed by 6 bases and V by 2 bases; bases with no gene match: 8. CDR1 and CDR2 from the germline V gene are SNHLY and FYNNEI. The CDR3 totals 15 residues. The CDR3 is CASSEFGTGGNGYTF. The DNA of the CDR3 is TGTGCCAGCAGTGAATTCGGAACAGGGGGGAATGGCTACACCTTC.

The chain joins TRBV2 to TRBJ1-4; D might be TRBD1 (5 bases). Trimming stripped 7 bases from V and 3 bases from J, with 18 bases between. Germline V gene data show CDR1 as SNHLY and CDR2 as FYNNEI. The CDR3 is made up of 16 amino acids. CDR3 sequence: CASTRPAGTSNEKLFF. For the CDR3, the DNA is TGTGCCAGCACCCGCCCCGCGGGGACCTCTAATGAAAAACTGTTTTTT.

This clone turned up a few times. V gene TRBV7-3 combines with J gene TRBJ2-1; D is unclear. V was clipped by 0 bases and J by 7 bases, with 7 bases between them. Germline CDR1 is SGHTA and CDR2 is FQGTGA. The CDR3 contains 13 residues. In nucleotides, the CDR3 is TGTGCCAGCAGCTTAACCCCGCGGAATGAGCAGTTCTTC. Translation: CASSLTPRNEQFF.

On this clone itself: An end of the junction does not agree with germline; a read error may underlie this. The genes are TRBV9 and TRBJ1-2, with D hard to call. Per germline, CDR1 SGDLS and CDR2 YYNGEE. The CDR3 runs 13 residues. The CDR3 is CASSATRDYGYTF. In DNA, the CDR3 is TGTGCCAGCAGCGCCACCCGGGATTATGGTTACACCTTC.

This clone occurred once. This chain uses TRBV5-1 with TRBJ1-2; D is possibly TRBD1 (5 bases). This CDR3 spans 13 amino acids. Germline values: CDR1 SGHRS, CDR2 YFSETQ. V shed 3 bases and J shed 3 bases, with 9 bases lying between them. The CDR3 DNA sequence: TGCGCCAGCAGCTCAGGGATCGACTATGGCTACACCTTC. Residues: CASSSGIDYGYTF.